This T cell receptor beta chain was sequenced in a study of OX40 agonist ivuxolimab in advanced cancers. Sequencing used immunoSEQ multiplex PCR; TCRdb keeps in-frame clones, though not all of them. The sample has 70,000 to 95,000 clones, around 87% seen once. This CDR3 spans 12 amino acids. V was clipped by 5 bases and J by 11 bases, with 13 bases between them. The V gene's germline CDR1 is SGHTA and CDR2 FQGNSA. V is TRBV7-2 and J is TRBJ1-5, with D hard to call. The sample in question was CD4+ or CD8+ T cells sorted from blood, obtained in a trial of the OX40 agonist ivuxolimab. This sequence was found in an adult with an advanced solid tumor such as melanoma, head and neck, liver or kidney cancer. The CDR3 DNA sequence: TGTGCCAGCAGCCCCGGCCGATGGGCCCAGCATTTT. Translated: CASSPGRWAQHF.